The rows below give T cell receptor beta chains drawn from one sample of a study of Ad26.COV2.S vaccination and SARS-CoV-2 variants. TCRdb's table, derived via immunoSEQ multiplex PCR, lists solely in-frame clones and lacks some. Of roughly 330,000 clones listed, 85% to 90% are singletons. Source: peripheral blood, taken in a trial of Ad26.COV2.S vaccine versus placebo. The receptors shown here come from a person between 18 and 59 years old who received the Ad26.COV2.S COVID-19 vaccine or a placebo. CDR3s include the opening cysteine and the closing phenylalanine or tryptophan. A D gene is named only where the DNA matches it firmly. Clone size appears in some rows only: once, few, many, or a class for an expanded clone.

DNA	CDR3	J	size	D	V
TGTGCCAGCAGCTGGGGGACTCGGAGAACTAGCACAGATACGCAGTATTTT	CASSWGTRRTSTDTQYF	TRBJ2-3	few	-	TRBV9
TGTGCCAGCAGCCAAGAGGGACAGGGGTTGCACGAGCAGTACTTC	CASSQEGQGLHEQYF	TRBJ2-7	-	TRBD1	TRBV3-1/TRBV3-2
TGTGCCAGCAGCACAACCGGGACGGGCTCCAATGAGCAGTTCTTC	CASSTTGTGSNEQFF	TRBJ2-1	-	-	TRBV2
TGTGCCAGCAGCTTAGCTTGGGTAGGAGGGGGAGCCGGAGATGAGCAGTTCTTC	CASSLAWVGGGAGDEQFF	TRBJ2-1	once	-	TRBV7-6
TGCGCCAGCAGCCAAGATTATGGGACGCGGCAGCCCCAGCATTTT	CASSQDYGTRQPQHF	TRBJ1-5	-	-	TRBV4-3
TGTGCCAGCAGTTACTCAGGAGGGAGACAGCCCCAGCATTTT	CASSYSGGRQPQHF	TRBJ1-5	-	-	TRBV6-5
TGTGCCAGCAGTTACGTTAGCGGGGTGACCCCCACAGATACGCAGTATTTT	CASSYVSGVTPTDTQYF	TRBJ2-3	-	TRBD2	TRBV6-2/TRBV6-3
TGTGCCAGCACCGGGAGGGTGATGAACACTGAAGCTTTCTTT	CASTGRVMNTEAFF	TRBJ1-1	few	-	TRBV2
TGTGCCAGCACCCGACAGGGGGGCTACAATGAGCAGTTCTTC	CASTRQGGYNEQFF	TRBJ2-1	-	TRBD1	TRBV6-5
TGTGCCAGCACCTCAGCCGCAACTAATGAAAAACTGTTTTTT	CASTSAATNEKLFF	TRBJ1-4	once	-	TRBV7-2
TGCAGCGCCAAAGGGGAGACAGATTTTAACTATGGCTACACCTTC	CSAKGETDFNYGYTF	TRBJ1-2	-	-	TRBV29-1
TGTGCCAGCAGCTTGAGCTATTCCTACAATGAGCAGTTCTTC	CASSLSYSYNEQFF	TRBJ2-1	-	-	TRBV5-6
TGTGCCAGCAGCCAACCAGGCAATCAGCCCCAGCATTTT	CASSQPGNQPQHF	TRBJ1-5	-	-	TRBV3-1/TRBV3-2
TGTGCCAGCAGTTTGGGCAGCTCCTACGAGCAGTACTTC	CASSLGSSYEQYF	TRBJ2-7	-	-	TRBV28
TGCGCCAGCAGCCGAGGGGGGACCTACAATGAGCAGTTCTTC	CASSRGGTYNEQFF	TRBJ2-1	-	-	TRBV5-1
TGTGCCAGCGGGGACTACAGCTCCTACGAGCAGTACTTC	CASGDYSSYEQYF	TRBJ2-7	-	TRBD2	TRBV6-5
TGTGCCATCAGTGAGGATAGCGGGGGGGTAACAGATACGCAGTATTTT	CAISEDSGGVTDTQYF	TRBJ2-3	-	TRBD2	TRBV10-3
TGCGCCAGCAGCCAAGAGGCCGGGGACACTGAAGCTTTCTTT	CASSQEAGDTEAFF	TRBJ1-1	-	-	TRBV4-1
TGTGCCAGCAGTTTGAAAGCGGGGGGGCGGGAGTTCTTC	CASSLKAGGREFF	TRBJ2-1	-	TRBD2	TRBV12-3/TRBV12-4
TGTGCCAGCAGCTTGGCCAAGCCGAACACTGAAGCTTTCTTT	CASSLAKPNTEAFF	TRBJ1-1	-	-	TRBV5-8
TGTGCCAGCAGCTTAGCTACAGGGACTGAAGCTTTCTTT	CASSLATGTEAFF	TRBJ1-1	-	-	TRBV13
TGTGCCAGCAGCCCGGGGGTCCCCCCAAGGACCAATGAGCAGTTCTTC	CASSPGVPPRTNEQFF	TRBJ2-1	-	-	TRBV5-5
TGCAGTGCTCGACCCCCTGATGGCTACACCTTC	CSARPPDGYTF	TRBJ1-2	-	-	TRBV20-1
TGCGCCAGCAGCCAAGAAGGGACCACCTACCAAGAGACCCAGTACTTC	CASSQEGTTYQETQYF	TRBJ2-5	once	-	TRBV4-1
TGCGCCAGCAGCGGACGGGGAAACACTGAAGCTTTCTTT	CASSGRGNTEAFF	TRBJ1-1	-	-	TRBV5-1
TGTGCCAGCAGCGTAGGGGCTTTGGACAATGAGCAGTTCTTC	CASSVGALDNEQFF	TRBJ2-1	-	-	TRBV9
TGTGCCAGCAGCGCCGGGATGACAGGAGAGACCCAGTACTTC	CASSAGMTGETQYF	TRBJ2-5	-	-	TRBV7-9
TGTGCCAGCAGCCAACAGGGGCGGAATTCCGGGGAGCTGTTTTTT	CASSQQGRNSGELFF	TRBJ2-2	-	-	TRBV4-2
TGTGCCAGCAGTTACTCCCCAGGGGGTGGAAACACCATATATTTT	CASSYSPGGGNTIYF	TRBJ1-3	-	TRBD1	TRBV6-5
TGTGCCAGCTCCGAGTTGAACACTGAAGCTTTCTTT	CASSELNTEAFF	TRBJ1-1	-	-	TRBV19
TGTGCCAGCAGTGGGCAGAGACCGGCTAGCGCGGGAGGGGGTGAGCAGTTCTTC	CASSGQRPASAGGGEQFF	TRBJ2-1	-	TRBD2	TRBV6-1
TGTGCCAGCAGTTTAAGTGCGGGAGGGAGCTACAATGAGCAGTTCTTC	CASSLSAGGSYNEQFF	TRBJ2-1	-	TRBD2	TRBV27
TGTGCCAGCAGCCTCTCTCAGGTGCAAGAGACCCAGTACTTC	CASSLSQVQETQYF	TRBJ2-5	-	-	TRBV11-2
TGTGCCAGCAGCTTCCGGGACAGGGATTCCTATGGCTACACCTTC	CASSFRDRDSYGYTF	TRBJ1-2	-	TRBD1	TRBV5-6
TGTGCCACCAGCTCCCGGACCAACAATGAGCAGTTCTTC	CATSSRTNNEQFF	TRBJ2-1	-	-	TRBV15
TGCGCCAGCAGCCCAACACCGGGACAGGGAAACACCGGGGAGCTGTTTTTT	CASSPTPGQGNTGELFF	TRBJ2-2	-	TRBD1	TRBV4-1
TGTGCCAGCAGCCCGCTTGGCGACACAGATACGCAGTATTTT	CASSPLGDTDTQYF	TRBJ2-3	-	-	TRBV14
TGTGCCAGCAGTTTTACCGCGGGGACATTCGACACTGAAGCTTTCTTT	CASSFTAGTFDTEAFF	TRBJ1-1	-	-	TRBV6-2/TRBV6-3
TGTGCCAGCAGCTTAGTAGGAGAGAACACTGAAGCTTTCTTT	CASSLVGENTEAFF	TRBJ1-1	-	-	TRBV7-8
TGCGCCAGCAGCCAAGATCCACAGTCAGGGATCTACGAGCAGTACTTC	CASSQDPQSGIYEQYF	TRBJ2-7	-	-	TRBV4-3
TGTGCCAGCTCACCCGTTTCAGGGGTCGGGGACATTCAGTACTTC	CASSPVSGVGDIQYF	TRBJ2-4	-	-	TRBV18
TGTGCCAGCAGCTTAGGGGGGTTGACTGGAAACACCATATATTTT	CASSLGGLTGNTIYF	TRBJ1-3	-	-	TRBV5-5
TGTGCCAGCAGCCACCCATCTGCGGCCAGGAACTTGCCTTTCTTT	CASSHPSAARNLPFF	TRBJ1-1	few	-	TRBV7-2
TGTGCCAGCAGCCCTCTACTCCATGAGCAGTTCTTC	CASSPLLHEQFF	TRBJ2-1	-	-	TRBV7-2
TGTGCCAGCAGCTTAGAAGCAACCAGGGGTCAGCCCCAGCATTTT	CASSLEATRGQPQHF	TRBJ1-5	-	-	TRBV7-6
TGCGCCAGCAGCCATGACGGATTCTCTGGGGCCAACGTCCTGACTTTC	CASSHDGFSGANVLTF	TRBJ2-6	-	-	TRBV4-3
TGTGCCAGCAGTTACCCCGCCCAAGGGGTTGACACTGAAGCTTTCTTT	CASSYPAQGVDTEAFF	TRBJ1-1	-	-	TRBV6-2/TRBV6-3
TGTGCCAGCAGCTTGTCTAGCGGGGGGGCGAAAGAGCAGTTCTTC	CASSLSSGGAKEQFF	TRBJ2-1	-	TRBD2	TRBV5-6
TGTGCCAGCTCCATCGTAGAGCAAAATCAGCCCCAGCATTTT	CASSIVEQNQPQHF	TRBJ1-5	-	-	TRBV18
TGCGCCAGCAGCTTGGAACAGCCCCCTTATGGCTACACCTTC	CASSLEQPPYGYTF	TRBJ1-2	once	-	TRBV5-1
TGTGCCAGCAGCCAAAACAGCGGGAGGTTTGATGAGCAGTTCTTC	CASSQNSGRFDEQFF	TRBJ2-1	-	TRBD2	TRBV11-2
TGTGCCAGCAGTTACCGGGAGGGGTATGAGCAGTTCTTC	CASSYREGYEQFF	TRBJ2-1	-	TRBD2	TRBV27
TGTGCCAGCAGCCAGATAGGACTCTCAATGGGGGAGACCCAGTACTTC	CASSQIGLSMGETQYF	TRBJ2-5	-	-	TRBV27
TGTGCCAGCTCCTCCGGACTTTTCTCTGGGGCCAACGTCCTGACTTTC	CASSSGLFSGANVLTF	TRBJ2-6	-	-	TRBV18
TGTGCCAGCAGTGGAACAGGGGGCGCTGGGGCCAACGTCCTGACTTTC	CASSGTGGAGANVLTF	TRBJ2-6	once	TRBD1	TRBV2
TGCGCCAGCAGCCAAGATATTAGCGGGGGGGGAACCGGGGAGCTGTTTTTT	CASSQDISGGGTGELFF	TRBJ2-2	-	TRBD2	TRBV4-1
TGTGCCAGCAGCTTAGGGGGGGCCAAACTGTTTTTT	CASSLGGAKLFF	TRBJ1-4	-	-	TRBV7-9
TGTGCCACCAGCAGAGAAGCCCAGGGGGTTGGAAACACCATATATTTT	CATSREAQGVGNTIYF	TRBJ1-3	-	TRBD1	TRBV15
TGTGCCAGCAGCCAGTATAGTTCGAACACTGAAGCTTTCTTT	CASSQYSSNTEAFF	TRBJ1-1	once	-	TRBV3-1/TRBV3-2